The clone carrying this T cell receptor beta chain was seen only a few times. Its antigen is not known. This entry is derived from a study of T cell repertoires in cytomegalovirus infection. Study-wide context: Recently identified HLA-C-restricted CMV epitopes and well-studied HLA-B-restricted CMV epitopes were used by the study. Through public TCR beta signatures, both CMV infection and matching HLA type were indicated.

General observations from the study: Dominant in the ex vivo response were TCR beta clonotypes restricted by HLA-C and specific for CMV.

Germline assignment: CDR1 DFQATT and CDR2 SNEGSKA (reference sequence). The CDR3 has 14 residues. Between the trimmed V and J ends, which lost 0 bases and 3 bases, there was a span of 11 bases. From the reads, TCRdb called clonotypes with MiXCR, one entry per CDR3 protein. The sample has 100,000 or so distinct CDR3 sequences, roughly 29% seen once; the top ten hold roughly 71%. The receptor comes from a human donor in good health (CMV status not recorded). Some clones in this sample may be carry-over from other donors' samples. The sequences come from CD8+ T cells from cultured PBMCs, collected from culture after CMV antigen stimulation. This rearrangement joins TRBV20-1 to TRBJ1-1; D uncertain. The DNA for the CDR3 is TGCAGTGCTAGAGACGTCTTAGTCGACACTGAAGCTTTCTTT. Amino acid sequence: CSARDVLVDTEAFF.